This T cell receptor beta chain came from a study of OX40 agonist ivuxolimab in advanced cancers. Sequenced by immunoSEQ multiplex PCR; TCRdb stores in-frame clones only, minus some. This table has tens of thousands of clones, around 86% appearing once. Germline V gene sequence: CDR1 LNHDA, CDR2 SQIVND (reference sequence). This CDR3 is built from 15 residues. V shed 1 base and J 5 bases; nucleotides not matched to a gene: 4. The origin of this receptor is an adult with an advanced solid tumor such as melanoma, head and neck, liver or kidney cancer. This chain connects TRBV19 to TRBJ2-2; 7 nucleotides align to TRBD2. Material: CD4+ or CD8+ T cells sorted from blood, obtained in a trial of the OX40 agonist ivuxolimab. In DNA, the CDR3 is TGTGCCAGTAGTATAGCGGGAGGTGGGACCGGGGAGCTGTTTTTT. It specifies CASSIAGGGTGELFF.